This T cell receptor beta chain was profiled in a study of T cell repertoires in cytomegalovirus infection. MiXCR, run by TCRdb on the reads, gives a single entry per CDR3 protein. The sample holds hundreds of thousands of distinct CDR3 sequences, roughly 30% seen once. This clonotype was found a few times. What it recognizes is unknown. The V gene's germline CDR1 is SGDLS and CDR2 YYNGEE. V lost 5 bases to trimming and J lost 1 base, with 15 bases between them. This CDR3 contains 15 residues. The source is a human donor in good health (CMV status not recorded). Some clones in this sample may be carry-over from other donors' samples. The chain has TRBV9 and TRBJ2-5; perhaps D is TRBD1 or TRBD2 (6 bases each). Specimen: cultured CD8+ T cells from PBMCs, collected from culture after CMV antigen stimulation. CDR3 in amino acids: CASSGGLRGQETQYF. CDR3 bases: TGTGCCAGCAGTGGGGGGCTGCGGGGCCAAGAGACCCAGTACTTC.